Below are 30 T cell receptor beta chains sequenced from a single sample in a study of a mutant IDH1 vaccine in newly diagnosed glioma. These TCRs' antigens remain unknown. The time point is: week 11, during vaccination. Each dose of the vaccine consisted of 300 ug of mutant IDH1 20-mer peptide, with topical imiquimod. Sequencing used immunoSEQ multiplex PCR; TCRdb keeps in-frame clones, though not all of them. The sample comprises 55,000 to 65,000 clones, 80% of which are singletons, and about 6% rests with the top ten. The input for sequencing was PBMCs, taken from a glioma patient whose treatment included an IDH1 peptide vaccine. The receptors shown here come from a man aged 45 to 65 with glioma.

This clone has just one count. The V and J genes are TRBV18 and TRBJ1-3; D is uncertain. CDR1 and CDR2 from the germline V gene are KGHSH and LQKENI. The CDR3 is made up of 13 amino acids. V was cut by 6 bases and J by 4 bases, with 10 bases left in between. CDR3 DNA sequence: TGTGCCAGCTCGCCCGAACTGGGAAACACCATATATTTT. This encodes CASSPELGNTIYF. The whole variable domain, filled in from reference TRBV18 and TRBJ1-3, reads NAGVMQNPRHLVRRRGQEARLRCSPMKGHSHVYWYRQLPEEGLKFMVYLQKENIIDESGMPKERFSAEFPKEGPSILRIQQVVRGDSAAYFCASSPELGNTIYFGEGSWLTVV.

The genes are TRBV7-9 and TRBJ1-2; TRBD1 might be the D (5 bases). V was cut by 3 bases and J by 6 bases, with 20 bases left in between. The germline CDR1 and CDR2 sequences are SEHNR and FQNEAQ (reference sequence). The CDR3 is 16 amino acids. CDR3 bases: TGTGCCAGCAGCTTTAACCAGGGATTTGGTCGTGATGGCTACACCTTC. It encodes CASSFNQGFGRDGYTF.

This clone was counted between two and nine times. The CDR3 loop reads CASSVESRGAREAFF. CDR3 DNA: TGTGCCAGCAGCGTAGAAAGTAGGGGGGCGCGTGAAGCTTTCTTT. V and J are TRBV9 and TRBJ1-1; tentative D call: TRBD1 (6 bases). Trimming removed 0 bases at V and 7 bases at J, with 16 bases between. The CDR3 is made up of 15 amino acids. CDR1 SGDLS and CDR2 YYNGEE come from the germline V gene.

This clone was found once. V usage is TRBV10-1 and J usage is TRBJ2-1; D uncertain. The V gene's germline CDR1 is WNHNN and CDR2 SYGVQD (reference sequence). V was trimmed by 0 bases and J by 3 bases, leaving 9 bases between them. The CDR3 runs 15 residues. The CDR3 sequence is CASSESATVYNEQFF. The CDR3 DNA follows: TGCGCCAGCAGTGAGTCGGCAACTGTCTACAATGAGCAGTTCTTC.

The DNA of the CDR3 is TGCGCCAGCAGCGGGCTAGCGGGGAGTGACAATGAGCAGTTCTTC. Translation gives CASSGLAGSDNEQFF. V and J are TRBV5-1 and TRBJ2-1, with 9 bases lining up with TRBD2. Germline V lookup: CDR1 SGHRS, CDR2 YFSETQ. Unmatched junction bases numbered 7, after V lost 4 bases and J lost 5 bases. CDR3 length: 15 residues.

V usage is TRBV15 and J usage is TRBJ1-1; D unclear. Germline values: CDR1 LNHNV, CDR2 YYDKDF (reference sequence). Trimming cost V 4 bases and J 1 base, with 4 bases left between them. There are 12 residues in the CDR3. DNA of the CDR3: TGTGCCACCAGCAATTGGAACACTGAAGCTTTCTTT. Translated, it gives CATSNWNTEAFF.

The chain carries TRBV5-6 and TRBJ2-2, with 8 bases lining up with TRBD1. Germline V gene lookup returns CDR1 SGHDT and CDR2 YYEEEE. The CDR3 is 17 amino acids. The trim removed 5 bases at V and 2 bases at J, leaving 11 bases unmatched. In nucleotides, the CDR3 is TGTGCCAGCAGTCTGAAATTGACAGGGGCTAACACCGGGGAGCTGTTTTTT. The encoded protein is CASSLKLTGANTGELFF. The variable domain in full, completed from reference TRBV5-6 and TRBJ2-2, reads DAGVTQSPTHLIKTRGQQVTLRCSPKSGHDTVSWYQQALGQGPQFIFQYYEEEERQRGNFPDRFSGHQFPNYSSELNVNALLLGDSALYLCASSLKLTGANTGELFFGEGSRLTVL.

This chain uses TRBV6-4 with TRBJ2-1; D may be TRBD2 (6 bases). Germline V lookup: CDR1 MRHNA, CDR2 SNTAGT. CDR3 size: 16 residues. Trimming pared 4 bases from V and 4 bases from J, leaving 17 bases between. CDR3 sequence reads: CASSAEGHAGYNEQFF. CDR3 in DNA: TGTGCCAGCAGTGCCGAAGGTCACGCGGGGTACAATGAGCAGTTCTTC.

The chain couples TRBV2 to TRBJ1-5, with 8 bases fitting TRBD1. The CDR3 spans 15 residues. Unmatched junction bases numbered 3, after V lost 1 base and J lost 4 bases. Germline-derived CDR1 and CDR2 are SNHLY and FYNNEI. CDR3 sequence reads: CASSEGGQVNQPQHF. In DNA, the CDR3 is TGTGCCAGCAGTGAAGGGGGACAGGTGAATCAGCCCCAGCATTTT.

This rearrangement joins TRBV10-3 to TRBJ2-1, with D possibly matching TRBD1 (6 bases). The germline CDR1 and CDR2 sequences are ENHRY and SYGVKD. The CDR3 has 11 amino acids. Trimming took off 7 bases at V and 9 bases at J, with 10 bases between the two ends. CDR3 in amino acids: CAITFRGEQFF. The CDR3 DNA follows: TGTGCCATCACCTTCAGGGGTGAGCAGTTCTTC.

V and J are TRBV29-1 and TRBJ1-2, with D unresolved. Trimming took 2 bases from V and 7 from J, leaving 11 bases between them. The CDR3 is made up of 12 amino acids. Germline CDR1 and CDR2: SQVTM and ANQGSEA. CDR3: CSVEMGSGGYTF. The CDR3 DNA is TGCAGCGTTGAAATGGGTAGCGGTGGCTACACCTTC.

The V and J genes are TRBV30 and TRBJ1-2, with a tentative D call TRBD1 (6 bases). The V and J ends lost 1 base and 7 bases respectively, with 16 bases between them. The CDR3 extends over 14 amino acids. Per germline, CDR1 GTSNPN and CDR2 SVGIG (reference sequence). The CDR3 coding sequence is TGTGCCTGGAGTGGATGGGCCAGGGGCAGTGGCTACACCTTC. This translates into CAWSGWARGSGYTF.

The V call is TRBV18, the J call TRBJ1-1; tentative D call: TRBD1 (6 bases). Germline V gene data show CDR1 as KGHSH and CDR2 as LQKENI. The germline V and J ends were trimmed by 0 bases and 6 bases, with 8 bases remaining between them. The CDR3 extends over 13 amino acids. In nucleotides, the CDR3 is TGTGCCAGCTCACCACCGGGGGCCGCTGAAGCTTTCTTT. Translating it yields CASSPPGAAEAFF.

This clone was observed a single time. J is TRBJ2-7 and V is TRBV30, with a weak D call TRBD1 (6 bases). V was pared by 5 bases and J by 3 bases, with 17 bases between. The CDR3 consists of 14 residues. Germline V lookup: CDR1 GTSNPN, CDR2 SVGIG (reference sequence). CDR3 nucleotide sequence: TGTGCCTGGGGTGGTGGACAGCTAAACTACGAGCAGTACTTC. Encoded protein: CAWGGGQLNYEQYF.

The CDR3, as DNA: TGCAGTGCTTATCAAAGCCTGGGCTACACCTTC. Its protein product is CSAYQSLGYTF. The J gene is TRBJ1-2, the V gene TRBV20-1, with unresolved D. Trimming took off 5 bases at V and 8 bases at J, with 12 bases between the two ends. Germline V gene sequence: CDR1 DFQATT, CDR2 SNEGSKA (reference sequence). The CDR3 has 11 amino acids.

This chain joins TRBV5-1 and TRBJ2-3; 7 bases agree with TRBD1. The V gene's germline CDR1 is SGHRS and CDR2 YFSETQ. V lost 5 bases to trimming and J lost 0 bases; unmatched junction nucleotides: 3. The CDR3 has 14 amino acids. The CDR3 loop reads CASRKGQSTDTQYF. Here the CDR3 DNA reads TGCGCCAGCAGAAAGGGACAGAGCACAGATACGCAGTATTTT.

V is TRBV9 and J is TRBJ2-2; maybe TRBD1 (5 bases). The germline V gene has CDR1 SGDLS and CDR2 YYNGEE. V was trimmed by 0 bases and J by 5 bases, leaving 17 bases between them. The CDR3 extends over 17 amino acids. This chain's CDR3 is CASSVGQSPRKTGELFF. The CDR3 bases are TGTGCCAGCAGCGTAGGACAGAGCCCGAGAAAGACCGGGGAGCTGTTTTTT.

CDR3 protein: CASSPGKVVYEQYF. The CDR3 region has the DNA TGTGCCAGCAGTCCAGGGAAAGTGGTCTACGAGCAGTACTTC. The chain is built from TRBV11-2 and TRBJ2-7; maybe TRBD1 (5 bases). The germline gives CDR1 SGHAT, CDR2 FQNNGV. The CDR3 has 14 residues. Trimming removed 6 bases from V and 3 bases from J, with 15 bases in between.

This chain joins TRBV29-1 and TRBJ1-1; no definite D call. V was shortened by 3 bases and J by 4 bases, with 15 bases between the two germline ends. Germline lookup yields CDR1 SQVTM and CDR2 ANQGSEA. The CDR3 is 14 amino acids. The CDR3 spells CSVDQDGRGTEAFF. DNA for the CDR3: TGCAGCGTTGATCAGGATGGGCGGGGCACTGAAGCTTTCTTT.

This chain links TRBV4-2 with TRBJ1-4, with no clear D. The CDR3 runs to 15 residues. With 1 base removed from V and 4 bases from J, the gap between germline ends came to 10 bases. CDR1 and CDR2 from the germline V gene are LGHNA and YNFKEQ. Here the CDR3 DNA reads TGTGCCAGCAGCCAAGTTGCAGGACTTAATGAAAAACTGTTTTTT. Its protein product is CASSQVAGLNEKLFF.

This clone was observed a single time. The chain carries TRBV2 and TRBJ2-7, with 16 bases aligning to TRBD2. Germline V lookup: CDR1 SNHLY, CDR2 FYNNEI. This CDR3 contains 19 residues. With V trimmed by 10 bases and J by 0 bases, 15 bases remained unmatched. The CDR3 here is CATTRGGLAGGRSSYEQYF. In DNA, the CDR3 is TGTGCCACCACGAGGGGGGGACTAGCGGGAGGGCGAAGCTCCTACGAGCAGTACTTC. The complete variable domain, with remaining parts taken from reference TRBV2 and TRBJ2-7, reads EPEVTQTPSHQVTQMGQEVILRCVPISNHLYFYWYRQILGQKVEFLVSFYNNEISEKSEIFDDQFSVERPDGSNFTLKIRSTKLEDSAMYFCATTRGGLAGGRSSYEQYFGPGTRLTVT.

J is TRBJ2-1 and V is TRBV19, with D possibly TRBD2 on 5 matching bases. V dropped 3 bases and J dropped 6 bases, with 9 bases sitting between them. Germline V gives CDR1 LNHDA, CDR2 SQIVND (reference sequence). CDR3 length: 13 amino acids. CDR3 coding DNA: TGTGCCAGTAGTATGCGGGCGGGCAATGAGCAGTTCTTC. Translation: CASSMRAGNEQFF.

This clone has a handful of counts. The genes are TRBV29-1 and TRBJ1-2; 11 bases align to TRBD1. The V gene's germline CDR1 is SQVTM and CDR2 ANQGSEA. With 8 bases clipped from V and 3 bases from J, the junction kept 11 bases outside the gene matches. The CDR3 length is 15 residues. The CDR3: CSLPRGQGEYYGYTF. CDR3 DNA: TGCAGCCTCCCAAGGGGACAGGGGGAGTACTATGGCTACACCTTC.

The CDR3 sequence is CASSLQEGYGYTF. The CDR3 region has the DNA TGTGCCAGCAGTTTACAGGAGGGCTATGGCTACACCTTC. V usage is TRBV27 and J usage is TRBJ1-2; D remains ambiguous. The germline gives CDR1 MNHEY, CDR2 SMNVEV (reference sequence). V shed 2 bases and J shed 4 bases, with 8 bases lying between them. This CDR3 comprises 13 residues.

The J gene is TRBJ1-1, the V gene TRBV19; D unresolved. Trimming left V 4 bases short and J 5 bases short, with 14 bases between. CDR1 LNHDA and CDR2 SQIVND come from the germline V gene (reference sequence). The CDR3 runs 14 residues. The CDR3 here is CASSTGPFWTEAFF. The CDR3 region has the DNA TGTGCCAGTAGTACCGGGCCTTTTTGGACTGAAGCTTTCTTT.

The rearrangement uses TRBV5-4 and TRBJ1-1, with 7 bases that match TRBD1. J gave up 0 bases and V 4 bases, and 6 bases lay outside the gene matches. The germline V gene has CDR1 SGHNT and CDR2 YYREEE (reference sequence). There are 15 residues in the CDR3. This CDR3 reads CASSDRDLMNTEAFF. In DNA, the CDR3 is TGTGCCAGCAGCGACAGGGATCTTATGAACACTGAAGCTTTCTTT.

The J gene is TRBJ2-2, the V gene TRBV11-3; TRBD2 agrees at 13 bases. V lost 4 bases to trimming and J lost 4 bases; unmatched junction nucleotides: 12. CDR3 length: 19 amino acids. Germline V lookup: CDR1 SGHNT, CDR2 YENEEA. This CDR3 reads CASSSRTSGSPVPTGELFF. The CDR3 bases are TGTGCCAGCAGCTCGCGGACTAGCGGGAGCCCCGTACCCACCGGGGAGCTGTTTTTT.

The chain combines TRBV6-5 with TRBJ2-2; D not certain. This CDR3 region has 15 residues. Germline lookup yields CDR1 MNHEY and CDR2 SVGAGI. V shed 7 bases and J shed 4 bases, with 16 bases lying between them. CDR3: CASTRLAHGTGELFF. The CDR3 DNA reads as TGTGCCAGCACCCGACTCGCTCATGGCACCGGGGAGCTGTTTTTT.

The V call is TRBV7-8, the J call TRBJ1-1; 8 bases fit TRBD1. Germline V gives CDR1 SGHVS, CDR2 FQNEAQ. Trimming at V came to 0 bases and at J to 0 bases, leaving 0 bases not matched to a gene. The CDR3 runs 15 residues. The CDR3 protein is CASSLATGVNTEAFF. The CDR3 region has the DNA TGTGCCAGCAGCTTAGCGACAGGGGTGAACACTGAAGCTTTCTTT.

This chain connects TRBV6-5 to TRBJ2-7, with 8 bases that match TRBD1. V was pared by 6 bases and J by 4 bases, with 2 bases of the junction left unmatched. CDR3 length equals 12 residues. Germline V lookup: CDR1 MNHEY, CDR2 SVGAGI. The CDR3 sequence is CASSRTGYEQYF. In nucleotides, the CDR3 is TGTGCCAGCAGCAGGACAGGGTACGAGCAGTACTTC.